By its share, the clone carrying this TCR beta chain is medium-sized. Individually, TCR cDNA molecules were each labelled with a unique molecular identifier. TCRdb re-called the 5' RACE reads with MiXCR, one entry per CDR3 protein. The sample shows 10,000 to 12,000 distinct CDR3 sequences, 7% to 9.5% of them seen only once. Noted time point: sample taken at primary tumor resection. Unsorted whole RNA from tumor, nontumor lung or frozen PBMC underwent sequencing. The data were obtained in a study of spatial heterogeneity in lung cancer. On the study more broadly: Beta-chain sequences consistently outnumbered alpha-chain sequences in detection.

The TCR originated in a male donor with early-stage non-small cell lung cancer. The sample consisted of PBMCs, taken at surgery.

DNA for the CDR3: TGTGCCAGCAGTGAAGGACAGGGGGGCTACACCTTC. Translating gives CASSEGQGGYTF. The gene calls are TRBV2 and TRBJ1-2, with 8 nucleotides matching TRBD1. From germline, CDR1 is SNHLY and CDR2 FYNNEI. This CDR3 region has 12 residues. V lost 1 base, J lost 8 bases, and 0 bases stayed unmatched.